The 32 T cell receptor beta chains reported below all come from one sample, sequenced in a study of human T cells and chemical hapten exposure. Using its own MiXCR run on the RACE reads, TCRdb lists one record per CDR3 protein. The sample lists 85,000 to 100,000 distinct CDR3 sequences, about 11% seen once, with around 2.1% in the top ten. Time point specified: patch test 2, 6 weeks after DPC sensitization. Regarding treatment: therapeutic diphenylcyclopropenone sensitization with weekly scalp DPC. Sequences were derived from whole blood, sampled in connection with sensitization to the hapten diphenylcyclopropenone (DPC). These receptors came from a man aged 35 to 55 with alopecia areata. Some clones in this sample may be carry-over from other donors' samples.

This clonotype was observed a handful of times. The chain uses TRBV4-3 and TRBJ2-3; 9 bases are shared with TRBD2. Germline V gives CDR1 LGHNA, CDR2 YSLEER. The CDR3 has 15 residues. The V segment lost 2 bases and the J segment 2 bases; nucleotides outside the gene matches: 2. This chain's CDR3 is CASSQSSGITDTQYF. The CDR3 DNA is TGCGCCAGCAGCCAATCTAGCGGGATCACAGATACGCAGTATTTT.

The rearrangement links TRBV29-1 to TRBJ2-1; D is possibly TRBD1 (6 bases). Germline assignment: CDR1 SQVTM and CDR2 ANQGSEA. Trimming removed 0 bases at V and 7 bases at J, with 10 bases between. The CDR3 loop spans 13 amino acids. The CDR3 nucleotides read TGCAGCGTTGAAGATGGAAGGGGGAATGAGCAGTTCTTC. Translation gives CSVEDGRGNEQFF.

Only a few counts were recorded for this clonotype. The chain is built from TRBV10-3 and TRBJ2-7; tentative D call: TRBD1 (6 bases). The V gene's germline CDR1 is ENHRY and CDR2 SYGVKD. V lost 10 bases to trimming and J lost 3 bases, with 13 bases between them. The CDR3 consists of 12 residues. The CDR3 coding sequence is TGTGCCACAGGGGCAAACGGCTACGAGCAGTACGTC. It codes for CATGANGYEQYV.

The rearrangement joins TRBV5-5 to TRBJ2-3; the D call may be TRBD1 or TRBD2 (5 bases each). V was cut by 0 bases and J by 1 base, with 12 bases left in between. CDR1 is SGHKS and CDR2 is YYEKEE in the germline V gene (reference sequence). CDR3 size: 16 residues. CDR3 sequence reads: CASSLEGTVGTDTQYF. Here the CDR3 DNA reads TGTGCCAGCAGCTTGGAGGGGACGGTAGGCACAGATACGCAGTATTTT.

This clonotype was recorded many times. The chain combines TRBV29-1 with TRBJ2-2; no definite D call. There are 13 residues in the CDR3. Germline CDR1 SQVTM, CDR2 ANQGSEA. The germline V and J ends were trimmed by 7 bases and 2 bases, with 11 bases remaining between them. CDR3 loop: CSACETNTGELFF. The CDR3 DNA is TGCAGCGCCTGTGAGACTAACACCGGGGAGCTGTTTTTT.

This chain joins TRBV7-8 and TRBJ2-7, with D perhaps TRBD2 (6 bases). Trimming took 4 bases from V and 0 from J, leaving 10 bases between them. From germline, CDR1 is SGHVS and CDR2 FQNEAQ. This CDR3 spans 14 amino acids. The CDR3 reads CASSSLGGSYEQYV. The CDR3 DNA reads TGTGCCAGCAGCTCACTCGGGGGCTCCTACGAGCAGTACGTC.

This clonotype has only one observation. This rearrangement joins TRBV6-5 to TRBJ2-1; 9 nucleotides align to TRBD1. Germline values: CDR1 MNHEY, CDR2 SVGAGI. CDR3 length equals 17 residues. The ends lost 0 bases at V and 11 bases at J; junction bases unmatched: 14. The CDR3 region is CASSYSNPGQGGRQQFF. The CDR3 DNA reads TGTGCCAGCAGTTACTCGAACCCGGGACAGGGAGGGCGCCAGCAGTTCTTC.

The chain uses TRBV7-9 and TRBJ1-4; the D is unclear. The germline V and J ends were trimmed by 0 bases and 5 bases, with 13 bases remaining between them. CDR1 and CDR2 from the germline V gene are SEHNR and FQNEAQ (reference sequence). This CDR3 is built from 16 residues. The CDR3 coding sequence is TGTGCCAGCAGCTTAGCGCTCGGAGAGGAGAATGAAAAACTGTTTTTT. It encodes CASSLALGEENEKLFF. Variable domain in full (rest from reference TRBV7-9 and TRBJ1-4): DTGVSQNPRHKITKRGQNVTFRCDPISEHNRLYWYRQTLGQGPEFLTYFQNEAQLEKSRLLSDRFSAERPKGSFSTLEIQRTEQGDSAMYLCASSLALGEENEKLFFGSGTQLSVL.

The chain has TRBV6-2 or TRBV6-3 and TRBJ2-3, with D perhaps matching TRBD2 (6 bases). Looked up from germline, CDR1 is MNHEY and CDR2 is SVGEGT. V dropped 5 bases and J dropped 0 bases, with 9 bases sitting between them. This CDR3 comprises 14 residues. In DNA, the CDR3 is TGTGCCAGCAGTCCCGGGGGAAGCACAGATACGCAGTATTTT. It codes for CASSPGGSTDTQYF.

This clonotype was seen more than once but under ten times. The chain combines TRBV7-9 with TRBJ2-4; a weak D match, TRBD1 (5 bases). Germline lookup yields CDR1 SEHNR and CDR2 FQNEAQ (reference sequence). The CDR3 contains 13 residues. Trimming removed 5 bases from V and 7 bases from J, with 12 bases in between. The CDR3 DNA reads as TGTGCCAGCAGCCAGGGCCCCGGGAACATTCAGTACTTC. Protein: CASSQGPGNIQYF.

This clonotype was observed a few times. This chain joins TRBV10-3 and TRBJ2-1; D perhaps matches TRBD1 (6 bases). The CDR3 length is 14 residues. Germline V gene lookup returns CDR1 ENHRY and CDR2 SYGVKD. Deletions cut 4 bases from V and 8 bases from J, with 15 bases between. In DNA, the CDR3 is TGTGCCATCAGTGTTAACAGGGTAATGGATGAGCAGTTCTTC. As protein: CAISVNRVMDEQFF.

This clonotype was seen ten or more times. This rearrangement joins TRBV6-2 or TRBV6-3 to TRBJ1-5; 9 bases are a match to TRBD1. The CDR3 has 14 amino acids. J gave up 7 bases and V 7 bases, and 8 bases lay outside the gene matches. Germline CDR1 and CDR2: MNHEY and SVGEGT. CDR3 in DNA: TGTGCCAGCACGGGACAGGGTATCGGACAGCCCCAGCATTTT. This translates into CASTGQGIGQPQHF.

The CDR3 DNA reads as TGTGCCAGCAGCCCCAATAGTCTAACCGGGGAGCTGTTTTTT. Protein product: CASSPNSLTGELFF. The chain employs TRBV11-3 and TRBJ2-2; the D is unclear. The V gene's germline CDR1 is SGHNT and CDR2 YENEEA. There are 14 residues in the CDR3. The V end lost 5 bases, the J end lost 5 bases, and 12 bases lay between the germline ends.

The chain has TRBV7-6 and TRBJ2-3, with TRBD2 matching 14 bases. V shed 3 bases, J shed 2 bases, and the junction held 7 bases outside the gene matches. The CDR3 is made up of 18 amino acids. CDR1 SGHVS and CDR2 FNYEAQ come from the germline V gene. The CDR3 sequence is CASSFRLAGGPNTDTQYF. CDR3 DNA sequence: TGTGCCAGCAGCTTTCGACTAGCGGGAGGGCCGAACACAGATACGCAGTATTTT.

The rearrangement uses TRBV13 and TRBJ2-1; D is undetermined. Trimming removed 0 bases at V and 6 bases at J, with 9 bases between. Germline V gene lookup returns CDR1 PRHDT and CDR2 FYEKMQ (reference sequence). This CDR3 has 14 residues. The CDR3 DNA sequence: TGTGCCAGCAGCTTAGGGGGCCGGCGCAATGAGCAGTTCTTC. It specifies CASSLGGRRNEQFF. Supplemented by reference TRBV13 and TRBJ2-1, the full variable domain reads AAGVIQSPRHLIKEKRETATLKCYPIPRHDTVYWYQQGPGQDPQFLISFYEKMQSDKGSIPDRFSAQQFSDYHSELNMSSLELGDSALYFCASSLGGRRNEQFFGPGTRLTVL.

The chain has TRBV7-2 and TRBJ1-1, with unresolved D. V gave up 4 bases and J gave up 1 base, with 7 bases separating them. Germline CDR1 is SGHTA and CDR2 is FQGNSA. The CDR3 extends over 13 amino acids. The CDR3 sequence is CASSSHRNTEAFF. The CDR3 nucleotides are TGTGCCAGCAGCTCCCACAGGAACACTGAAGCTTTCTTT.

This clonotype was seen ten or more times. The chain has TRBV5-4 and TRBJ2-2; no definite D call. Per the germline V gene, CDR1 is SGHNT and CDR2 is YYREEE (reference sequence). The V end lost 4 bases, the J end lost 5 bases, and 9 bases lay between the germline ends. The CDR3 totals 13 residues. Here the CDR3 reads CASSPPATGELFF. CDR3 nucleotides: TGTGCCAGCAGCCCCCCGGCGACCGGGGAGCTGTTTTTT.

This clonotype was counted between two and nine times. The V gene is TRBV12-3 or TRBV12-4, the J gene TRBJ1-1; 8 bases line up with TRBD1. V was pared by 2 bases and J by 11 bases, with 7 bases of the junction left unmatched. The CDR3 sequence is 13 residues long. Here the CDR3 DNA reads TGTGCCAGCAGTTTACAGGGGGCCCTGAGGGCTTTCTTT. Protein sequence: CASSLQGALRAFF.

There are many counts of this clonotype. The chain couples TRBV3-1 to TRBJ2-1; D remains unclear. In germline, CDR1 is LGHDT, CDR2 YNNKEL (reference sequence). Trimming took 3 bases from V and 1 from J, leaving 10 bases between them. The CDR3 spans 15 residues. The CDR3 region has the DNA TGTGCCAGCAGCCATAGTAGACGTTCCTACAATGAGCAGTTCTTC. This encodes CASSHSRRSYNEQFF.

The rearrangement links TRBV7-9 to TRBJ2-5; TRBD1 matches at 7 bases. The germline CDR1 and CDR2 sequences are SEHNR and FQNEAQ (reference sequence). The CDR3 sequence is 14 residues long. V trimming: 5 bases; J trimming: 0 bases; junction bases outside the gene matches: 3. CDR3 amino acids: CASSRDRDQETQYF. The CDR3 DNA follows: TGTGCCAGCAGCCGCGACAGGGACCAAGAGACCCAGTACTTC.

At least ten counts were recorded for this clonotype. The J gene is TRBJ2-3, the V gene TRBV29-1, with 8 positions matching TRBD1. From germline, CDR1 is SQVTM and CDR2 ANQGSEA. The length of the CDR3 is 12 residues. With V trimmed by 6 bases and J by 4 bases, 3 bases remained unmatched. This chain's CDR3 is CSVRQGPDTQYF. CDR3 coding DNA: TGCAGCGTCAGACAGGGGCCAGATACGCAGTATTTT.

Many counts were recorded for this clonotype. The chain recombines TRBV28 with TRBJ1-1, with a possible D match to TRBD1 (5 bases). The V end lost 1 base, the J end lost 5 bases, and 17 bases lay between the germline ends. The CDR3 runs 16 residues. The germline V gene has CDR1 MDHEN and CDR2 SYDVKM. CDR3 sequence: CASSLLPGQGGTEAFF. CDR3 DNA sequence: TGTGCCAGCAGTTTATTGCCCGGGCAGGGAGGAACTGAAGCTTTCTTT.

The V and J genes are TRBV30 and TRBJ2-7; no clear D gene. Germline CDR1 reads GTSNPN; CDR2 reads SVGIG (reference sequence). V was cut by 0 bases and J by 4 bases, with 4 bases left in between. This CDR3 has 11 residues. CDR3: CAWSVQYEQYF. The CDR3 nucleotides are TGTGCCTGGAGTGTCCAATACGAGCAGTACTTC.

The chain combines TRBV5-6 with TRBJ2-3; possible D gene TRBD1, 5 bases. The CDR3 has 15 amino acids. V was clipped by 2 bases and J by 1 base, with 11 bases between them. CDR1 is SGHDT, CDR2 YYEEEE, per germline. DNA of the CDR3: TGTGCCAGCAGCTTTCGTGGACACCGCACAGATACGCAGTATTTT. Translation: CASSFRGHRTDTQYF.

This clonotype was counted many times. The V and J genes are TRBV11-2 and TRBJ1-5; D gene unclear. CDR3 length: 13 residues. CDR1 is SGHAT and CDR2 is FQNNGV in the germline V gene. Trimming stripped 0 bases from V and 2 bases from J, with 2 bases between. The CDR3 loop is CASSLDRNQPQHF. The CDR3 DNA reads TGTGCCAGCAGCTTAGATCGCAATCAGCCCCAGCATTTT.

This clonotype was counted between two and nine times. V and J are TRBV29-1 and TRBJ2-7, with TRBD1 matching over 7 bases. Germline-derived CDR1 and CDR2 are SQVTM and ANQGSEA. V shed 6 bases, J shed 4 bases, and the junction held 9 bases outside the gene matches. The CDR3 has 13 amino acids. The CDR3 here is CSVAGDSNYEQYF. DNA for the CDR3: TGCAGCGTGGCTGGGGACAGCAATTACGAGCAGTACTTC.

This clonotype was counted between two and nine times. V usage is TRBV5-1 and J usage is TRBJ1-4, with D uncertain. Germline CDR1 and CDR2: SGHRS and YFSETQ. There are 15 residues in the CDR3. V gave up 2 bases and J gave up 0 bases, with 8 bases separating them. The CDR3 nucleotides are TGCGCCAGCAGCTTATTTTCGGCAACTAATGAAAAACTGTTTTTT. It translates to CASSLFSATNEKLFF. The whole variable domain, remainder taken from reference TRBV5-1 and TRBJ1-4, is KAGVTQTPRYLIKTRGQQVTLSCSPISGHRSVSWYQQTPGQGLQFLFEYFSETQRNKGNFPGRFSGRQFSNSRSEMNVSTLELGDSALYLCASSLFSATNEKLFFGSGTQLSVL.

In this sample, this clonotype turned up a few times. The chain has TRBV10-3 and TRBJ2-2; a possible D gene is TRBD1 (5 bases). CDR1 is ENHRY, CDR2 SYGVKD, per germline. The CDR3 is made up of 16 amino acids. V was clipped by 0 bases and J by 7 bases, with 15 bases between them. CDR3 in DNA: TGTGCCATCAGTGAGTCGCGCCAGGGTAGGATCGGGGAGCTGTTTTTT. Encoded protein: CAISESRQGRIGELFF.

This sequence joins TRBV18 and TRBJ2-1; 10 bases match TRBD2. The CDR3 is made up of 15 amino acids. V shed 5 bases, J shed 10 bases, and the junction held 11 bases outside the gene matches. CDR1 KGHSH and CDR2 LQKENI come from the germline V gene. CDR3 protein: CASSSNPSGRGEQFF. In DNA, the CDR3 is TGTGCCAGCTCATCAAACCCTAGCGGGAGAGGGGAGCAGTTCTTC.

The chain links TRBV21-1 to TRBJ1-6; the D call in the table, TRBD1, was not verified against the DNA. TRBV21-1 is shown as a pseudogene. The CDR3 is 19 residues long. DNA for the CDR3: TGTGCCAGCAGCAAGAGGGGACAGGAAAGATCAGCGGATAATTCACCCCTCCACTTT. Encoded protein: CASSKRGQERSADNSPLHF.

This chain uses TRBV7-2 with TRBJ2-5, with TRBD2 identical over 15 bases. The J segment lost 5 bases and the V segment lost 3 bases, leaving 13 bases of the junction unmatched. The CDR3 is made up of 19 amino acids. CDR1 and CDR2 from the germline V gene are SGHTA and FQGNSA. CDR3 sequence (DNA): TGTGCCAGCAGCTTTGAAGGCGGACTAGCGGGAGGGCCGTATGAGACCCAGTACTTC. Its protein is CASSFEGGLAGGPYETQYF.

The chain recombines TRBV10-3 with TRBJ2-3, with 9 bases fitting TRBD1. CDR3 length: 16 amino acids. The J segment lost 0 bases and the V segment lost 5 bases, leaving 6 bases of the junction unmatched. The V gene's germline CDR1 is ENHRY and CDR2 SYGVKD. The CDR3 DNA reads TGTGCCATCAGTCTTGGGACAGGGAAGAGCACAGATACGCAGTATTTT. The encoded protein is CAISLGTGKSTDTQYF.